The rows below give T cell receptor beta chains drawn from one sample of a study of blood T cells in healthy people across ages. TCRdb passed the 5' RACE reads through MiXCR, listing each CDR3 protein once. The data show some 690,000 distinct CDR3 sequences, with roughly 20% seen just once and about 22% held by the top ten. What was sequenced was blood. All receptors come from a man in his sixties or seventies in good health. CDR3s include the opening cysteine and the closing phenylalanine or tryptophan. The D gene is left open where the match is weak. Some rows mark clone size as missing; the rest say once, few, many or name a class of expanded clone.

>TRBD2|TRBV6-2/TRBV6-3|-|TRBJ2-7
CASGLSGLAGTYEQYF
TGTGCCAGCGGCCTTTCCGGGCTAGCGGGAACCTACGAGCAGTACTTC
>-|TRBV6-1|many|TRBJ2-3
CASSGVGGTDTQYF
TGTGCCAGCAGCGGCGTCGGGGGCACAGATACGCAGTATTTT
>TRBD2|TRBV9|-|TRBJ2-1
CASSSRGGNYNEQFF
TGTGCCAGCAGCTCCCGCGGGGGGAACTACAATGAGCAGTTCTTC
>TRBD1|TRBV29-1|-|TRBJ1-3
CSVVGQASSGNTIYF
TGCAGCGTTGTCGGACAGGCTAGCTCTGGAAACACCATATATTTT
>-|TRBV7-2|few|TRBJ1-2
CASSLETGTPYGYTF
TGTGCCAGCAGCTTAGAAACCGGGACACCCTATGGCTACACCTTC
>-|TRBV3-1|many|TRBJ2-3
CASSHYDTQYF
TGTGCCAGCAGCCACTACGATACGCAGTATTTT
>-|TRBV20-1|few|TRBJ1-2
CSARRTRGYTF
TGCAGTGCTAGACGGACTAGGGGCTACACCTTC
>-|TRBV19|-|TRBJ1-5
CASSIDRIQPQHF
TGTGCCAGTAGTATTGACAGGATACAGCCCCAGCATTTT
>-|TRBV2|few|TRBJ2-5
CATPGEASDRETQYF
TGTGCCACCCCGGGGGAGGCTAGCGATCGAGAGACCCAGTACTTC
>-|TRBV6-2/TRBV6-3|-|TRBJ2-5
CASSIQSGETQYF
TGTGCCAGCTCCATACAGTCGGGGGAGACCCAGTACTTC
>TRBD2|TRBV2|-|TRBJ2-1
CASSGLAGLSYNEQFF
TGTGCCAGCAGCGGACTAGCGGGACTCTCCTACAATGAGCAGTTCTTC
>-|TRBV3-1|-|TRBJ1-5
CASSQAGVGPPQHF
TGTGCCAGCAGCCAAGCCGGGGTGGGACCGCCCCAGCATTTT
>-|TRBV29-1|-|TRBJ2-7
CSVEVTGTVYEQYF
TGCAGCGTTGAGGTTACGGGCACCGTCTACGAGCAGTACTTC
>TRBD2|TRBV4-3|many|TRBJ2-1
CASSYGLAAYNEQFF
TGCGCCAGCAGTTACGGACTAGCGGCCTACAATGAGCAGTTCTTC
>-|TRBV10-2|-|TRBJ2-4
CASSDLAEGNIQYF
TGCGCCAGCAGTGATTTGGCAGAGGGAAACATTCAGTACTTC
>TRBD1|TRBV20-1|-|TRBJ2-5
CSARTGRGIQETQYF
TGCAGTGCTAGAACCGGCAGGGGGATCCAAGAGACCCAGTACTTC
>-|TRBV19|few|TRBJ1-3
CASGRGRVNTIYF
TGTGCCAGTGGCCGAGGGAGGGTAAACACCATATATTTT
>-|TRBV29-1|few|TRBJ2-5
CSVETRTNSQYF
TGCAGCGTTGAAACCCGGACAAATTCTCAGTACTTC
>-|TRBV3-1|few|TRBJ2-7
CASSQEFGEQYF
TGTGCCAGCAGCCAAGAATTTGGCGAGCAGTACTTC
>TRBD1|TRBV5-1|few|TRBJ1-1
CASMEPGGLAFF
TGCGCCAGCATGGAGCCAGGGGGCCTAGCTTTCTTT
>-|TRBV5-1|few|TRBJ2-1
CASSWTPGGGSHNEQFF
TGCGCCAGCAGCTGGACCCCAGGGGGAGGAAGTCACAATGAGCAGTTCTTC
>-|TRBV6-5|-|TRBJ1-2
CASSYRGTYGYTF
TGTGCCAGCAGTTATCGAGGGACCTATGGCTACACCTTC
>TRBD2|TRBV3-1|few|TRBJ2-7
CASSQGTSGSYEQYF
TGTGCCAGCAGCCAAGGGACTAGCGGGAGTTACGAGCAGTACTTC
>TRBD2|TRBV6-6|-|TRBJ2-3
CASSYGTGARTSGTDTQYF
TGTGCCAGCAGTTACGGGACGGGGGCCCGGACTAGCGGGACAGATACGCAGTATTTT
>-|TRBV20-1|few|TRBJ1-1
CSASQETGDTEAFF
TGCAGTGCTAGTCAGGAAACGGGGGACACTGAAGCTTTCTTT
>-|TRBV5-6|-|TRBJ2-5
CASSPSTTSLETQYF
TGTGCCAGCAGCCCCTCGACTACATCCTTAGAGACCCAGTACTTC
>TRBD2|TRBV25-1|few|TRBJ2-5
CASVASGGARETQYF
TGTGCCAGCGTGGCTAGCGGGGGGGCGAGGGAGACCCAGTACTTC
>TRBD1|TRBV27|-|TRBJ2-7
CASSSAGTGGYEQYF
TGTGCCAGCAGTTCAGCCGGGACAGGGGGTTACGAGCAGTACTTC
>-|TRBV28|-|TRBJ2-5
CASMPPGRSMAQYF
TGTGCCAGCATGCCCCCGGGACGCAGTATGGCCCAGTACTTC
>-|TRBV10-3|-|TRBJ2-1
CAISEPRGGNEQFF
TGTGCCATCAGTGAGCCTAGGGGGGGAAATGAGCAGTTCTTC
>TRBD2|TRBV6-6|-|TRBJ2-1
CASSLAGSFDEQFF
TGTGCCAGCAGTCTAGCGGGATCCTTCGATGAGCAGTTCTTC
>-|TRBV12-3/TRBV12-4|many|TRBJ1-2
CASSLARNYGYTF
TGTGCCAGCAGTTTAGCCCGTAACTATGGCTACACCTTC
>-|TRBV5-6|-|TRBJ2-1
CASSPRLRERIYNEQFF
TGTGCCAGCAGCCCCCGACTTAGGGAGAGGATCTACAATGAGCAGTTCTTC
>-|TRBV27|-|TRBJ1-5
CASSHRQPQHF
TGTGCCAGCAGTCATCGCCAGCCCCAGCATTTT
>TRBD2|TRBV20-1|-|TRBJ2-7
CSARDSSGGAVDEQYF
TGCAGTGCTAGAGATAGTAGCGGGGGGGCTGTGGACGAGCAGTACTTC
>-|TRBV9|-|TRBJ2-5
CASSRLQHGETQYF
TGTGCCAGCAGTAGGCTACAGCACGGAGAGACCCAGTACTTC
>-|TRBV11-2|few|TRBJ2-7
CASSLGGRGLYEQYF
TGTGCCAGCAGCTTAGGGGGCAGGGGACTCTACGAGCAGTACTTC
>-|TRBV7-9|few|TRBJ2-1
CASSGGSAKFF
TGTGCCAGCAGCGGGGGGTCCGCCAAGTTCTTC
>-|TRBV5-5|few|TRBJ1-2
CASSLEWGADGYTF
TGTGCCAGCAGCTTGGAGTGGGGGGCGGATGGCTACACCTTC
>-|TRBV7-9|many|TRBJ2-5
CASSLDGNRAEETQYF
TGTGCCAGCAGCTTAGATGGTAACAGGGCCGAAGAGACCCAGTACTTC
>-|TRBV6-1|few|TRBJ2-2
CASSERRPNTGELFF
TGTGCCAGCAGTGAAAGACGTCCGAACACCGGGGAGCTGTTTTTT
>TRBD2|TRBV20-1|-|TRBJ2-1
CSARDRGEYNEQFF
TGCAGTGCTAGAGATCGGGGGGAGTACAATGAGCAGTTCTTC
>-|TRBV4-2|many|TRBJ2-1
CASSDLTGGNEQFF
TGTGCCAGCAGCGACCTGACAGGTGGGAATGAGCAGTTCTTC
>-|TRBV12-3/TRBV12-4|few|TRBJ2-3
CASSDWSTDTQYF
TGTGCCAGCTCGGACTGGAGCACAGATACGCAGTATTTT
>-|TRBV2|-|TRBJ2-5
CASITSSGPETQYF
TGTGCCAGCATCACGTCCAGTGGCCCGGAGACCCAGTACTTC
>-|TRBV7-2|-|TRBJ2-1
CASSASGYGSAQFF
TGTGCCAGCAGCGCATCAGGGTACGGGAGTGCCCAGTTCTTC
>TRBD2|TRBV28|once|TRBJ2-5
CASSPLREGETQYF
TGTGCCAGCAGTCCACTCCGGGAGGGTGAGACCCAGTACTTC
>TRBD1|TRBV5-1|-|TRBJ1-2
CASSPIWTGKINYGYTF
TGCGCCAGCAGCCCCATTTGGACAGGAAAGATTAACTATGGCTACACCTTC
>TRBD2|TRBV7-9|many|TRBJ2-5
CASSLVSGGVSFF
TGTGCCAGCAGCTTAGTCAGCGGGGGCGTATCGTTCTTC
>-|TRBV7-9|many|TRBJ1-1
CASSLVGVSTEAFF
TGTGCCAGCAGCTTAGTAGGGGTGAGCACTGAAGCTTTCTTT
>-|TRBV18|-|TRBJ2-5
CASSPETGDQETQYF
TGTGCCAGCTCACCAGAGACAGGCGACCAAGAGACCCAGTACTTC
>-|TRBV29-1|-|TRBJ2-4
CSVPQVGNIQYF
TGCAGCGTGCCCCAGGTGGGGAACATTCAGTACTTC
>TRBD1|TRBV7-9|few|TRBJ1-1
CASSLTGSRGVNTEAFF
TGTGCCAGCAGCCTAACTGGATCCAGGGGGGTAAACACTGAAGCTTTCTTT
>-|TRBV16|-|TRBJ1-4
CASSQLDPEEKLFF
TGTGCCAGCAGCCAACTAGACCCTGAGGAAAAACTGTTTTTT
>TRBD1|TRBV7-9|-|TRBJ2-7
CASSSRTGNYEQYF
TGTGCCAGCAGCTCAAGGACAGGGAACTACGAGCAGTACTTC
>-|TRBV7-9|-|TRBJ1-1
CASSSAANTEAFF
TGTGCCAGCAGCTCAGCGGCCAACACTGAAGCTTTCTTT
>-|TRBV12-3/TRBV12-4|-|TRBJ2-1
CASSFIISSYNEQFF
TGTGCCAGCAGTTTTATCATTAGCTCCTACAATGAGCAGTTCTTC
>-|TRBV13|few|TRBJ1-3
CASSSRGITGNTIYF
TGTGCCAGCAGCAGCAGGGGAATTACTGGAAACACCATATATTTT
>-|TRBV5-5|many|TRBJ2-5
CASSLAWERETQYF
TGTGCCAGCAGCTTGGCATGGGAACGGGAGACCCAGTACTTC